What follows are 21 T cell receptor beta chains derived from one specimen sequenced in a study of blood T cell repertoires in COVID-19. Profiled with immunoSEQ multiplex PCR; TCRdb holds only in-frame clones, not every one. The sample includes about 200,000 clones, 70% to 90% of them seen just once. The source material was peripheral blood. The receptors stem from a man aged 60 to 75 with acute or convalescent COVID-19.

This chain uses TRBV30 with TRBJ1-4; 12 bases agree with TRBD1. The CDR3 covers 14 residues. The germline CDR1 and CDR2 sequences are GTSNPN and SVGIG (reference sequence). V was pared by 0 bases and J by 8 bases, with 1 base of the junction left unmatched. The CDR3 sequence is CAWSVGQGAEKLFF. The CDR3 DNA follows: TGTGCCTGGAGTGTGGGACAGGGGGCAGAAAAACTGTTTTTT.

The chain joins TRBV29-1 to TRBJ2-3; 9 bases are a match to TRBD1. The trim removed 6 bases at V and 0 bases at J, leaving 4 bases unmatched. The length of the CDR3 is 14 residues. CDR1 is SQVTM and CDR2 is ANQGSEA in the germline V gene. CDR3 region: CSVYRGLSTDTQYF. CDR3 coding DNA: TGCAGCGTGTACAGGGGGCTGAGCACAGATACGCAGTATTTT.

This sequence joins TRBV6-5 and TRBJ1-6; 7 nucleotides align to TRBD1. CDR1 is MNHEY, CDR2 SVGAGI, per germline. The trim removed 8 bases at V and 15 bases at J, leaving 7 bases unmatched. This CDR3 contains 11 residues. CDR3 loop: CASGTVHGLHF. Here the CDR3 DNA reads TGTGCCAGCGGGACAGTCCACGGCCTCCACTTT.

The V gene is TRBV6-5, the J gene TRBJ2-2, with TRBD2 matching 9 bases. V lost 5 bases, J lost 5 bases, and 6 bases stayed unmatched. The CDR3 length is 15 residues. Germline V gene lookup returns CDR1 MNHEY and CDR2 SVGAGI. CDR3 bases: TGTGCCAGCAGTCTAATAGCGGGGGATACCGGGGAGCTGTTTTTT. It is translated as CASSLIAGDTGELFF.

The chain employs TRBV27 and TRBJ2-3; no clear D. The germline CDR1 and CDR2 sequences are MNHEY and SMNVEV (reference sequence). This CDR3 is 14 amino acids long. Trimming removed 0 bases from V and 4 bases from J, with 8 bases in between. The CDR3 DNA reads as TGTGCCAGCAGTTTATCGAGACTGTCAGATACGCAGTATTTT. This encodes CASSLSRLSDTQYF.

The CDR3 here is CASSQDRLLSTDTQYF. CDR3 nucleotide sequence: TGTGCCAGCAGCCAAGATCGACTCCTTAGCACAGATACGCAGTATTTT. The V and J genes are TRBV4-2 and TRBJ2-3; D is unclear. CDR1 and CDR2 from the germline V gene are LGHNA and YNFKEQ. Trimming cost V 0 bases and J 0 bases, with 10 bases left between them. This CDR3 is 16 amino acids long.

V is TRBV4-2 and J is TRBJ2-7, with a weak D call TRBD2 (7 bases). Deletions cut 0 bases from V and 0 bases from J, with 18 bases between. The CDR3 has 18 residues. The germline V gene has CDR1 LGHNA and CDR2 YNFKEQ. The CDR3 DNA reads as TGTGCCAGCAGCCAAGACCGGCTGGGGGCGGGGGCCTCCTACGAGCAGTACTTC. Protein sequence: CASSQDRLGAGASYEQYF.

The rearrangement joins TRBV18 to TRBJ1-2, with 7 bases fitting TRBD1. The CDR3 extends over 15 amino acids. The ends lost 6 bases at V and 4 bases at J; junction bases unmatched: 11. CDR1 is KGHSH, CDR2 LQKENI, per germline. The CDR3 DNA sequence: TGTGCCAGCTCGCGTCCCGGGACAGAAATCTATGGCTACACCTTC. Translating it yields CASSRPGTEIYGYTF.

This chain joins TRBV4-1 and TRBJ1-6; TRBD1 agrees at 7 bases. Germline V gene data show CDR1 as MGHRA and CDR2 as YSYEKL. The CDR3 is 15 residues long. The trim removed 0 bases at V and 10 bases at J, leaving 6 bases unmatched. CDR3 bases: TGCGCCAGCAGCCAAGAACCAGGGGGTCGGTCACCCCTCCACTTT. Protein product: CASSQEPGGRSPLHF.

This chain connects TRBV2 to TRBJ1-1; tentatively, D is TRBD1 (5 bases). In germline, CDR1 is SNHLY, CDR2 FYNNEI. Trimming left V 5 bases short and J 0 bases short, with 19 bases between. The CDR3 consists of 17 residues. The CDR3 reads CASSRDGHSLMNTEAFF. The CDR3 nucleotides are TGTGCCAGCAGTCGAGACGGACATTCCCTAATGAACACTGAAGCTTTCTTT.

This clone has just one count. The CDR3 loop reads CASDRGDTQYF. The DNA for the CDR3 is TGTGCCAGCGACAGGGGAGATACGCAGTATTTT. The chain links TRBV28 to TRBJ2-3, with TRBD1 identical over 8 bases. Germline trimming cut 8 bases from V and 5 bases from J; bases unmatched to any gene: 0. CDR3 size: 11 residues. Germline V gene data show CDR1 as MDHEN and CDR2 as SYDVKM.

The J gene is TRBJ1-1, the V gene TRBV6-2 or TRBV6-3; D perhaps matches TRBD1 (6 bases). V was cut by 4 bases and J by 8 bases, with 17 bases left in between. This CDR3 has 14 amino acids. Germline V gene lookup returns CDR1 MNHEY and CDR2 SVGEGT. The CDR3 bases are TGTGCCAGCAGTTCCGAGGGGGAACAGGCGGAAGCTTTCTTT. Amino acid sequence: CASSSEGEQAEAFF.

This chain links TRBV6-5 with TRBJ1-3; no clear D gene. The CDR3 covers 14 residues. Germline V gives CDR1 MNHEY, CDR2 SVGAGI. Trimming stripped 8 bases from V and 2 bases from J, with 13 bases between. CDR3 residues: CASRAAGTGNTIYF. The CDR3 bases are TGTGCCAGCCGGGCCGCGGGGACTGGAAACACCATATATTTT.

On this clone: This sample also contains other DNA sequences that code for the same CDR3. This chain uses TRBV7-2 with TRBJ2-3; no clear D. The CDR3 loop spans 14 amino acids. CDR1 is SGHTA, CDR2 FQGNSA, per germline. V shed 3 bases and J shed 0 bases, with 7 bases lying between them. The CDR3 bases are TGTGCCAGCAGCTTGAGTCGGAGCACAGATACGCAGTATTTT. It specifies CASSLSRSTDTQYF. Full variable domain (rest looked up from reference TRBV7-2 and TRBJ2-3): GAGVSQSPSNKVTEKGKDVELRCDPISGHTALYWYRQSLGQGLEFLIYFQGNSAPDKSGLPSDRFSAERTGGSVSTLTIQRTQQEDSAVYLCASSLSRSTDTQYFGPGTRLTVL.

This clone was seen just once. This rearrangement joins TRBV6-1 to TRBJ2-5; weak D call: TRBD1 (5 bases). Germline loops: CDR1 MNHNS, CDR2 SASEGT. V gave up 0 bases and J gave up 3 bases, with 11 bases separating them. The CDR3 loop spans 15 amino acids. Written as DNA, the CDR3 is TGTGCCAGCAGTGAAGCGCTAGTCAGGGAAGAGACCCAGTACTTC. Protein sequence: CASSEALVREETQYF.

This clone came up once. V gene TRBV5-8 combines with J gene TRBJ2-3, with D perhaps TRBD1 (6 bases). Trimming removed 5 bases from V and 5 bases from J, with 27 bases in between. Germline CDR1 SGHTS, CDR2 YDEGEE. CDR3 length: 18 amino acids. For the CDR3, the DNA is TGTGCCAGCAGTACCCGTAGGGACACCCCTCATCGGGGAGATACGCAGTATTTT. Translated: CASSTRRDTPHRGDTQYF.

CDR3: CASRAGGRSTEAFF. CDR3 nucleotides: TGTGCCAGCAGAGCAGGGGGCCGATCCACTGAAGCTTTCTTT. The chain is built from TRBV2 and TRBJ1-1; TRBD1 agrees at 8 bases. The CDR3 has 14 amino acids. Per germline, CDR1 SNHLY and CDR2 FYNNEI. Unmatched junction bases numbered 7, after V lost 6 bases and J lost 4 bases.

The V gene is TRBV28, the J gene TRBJ1-3, with 7 positions matching TRBD1. CDR3 length: 18 residues. Trimming removed 3 bases from V and 0 bases from J; junction bases left unmatched: 11. Looked up from germline, CDR1 is MDHEN and CDR2 is SYDVKM. CDR3 sequence reads: CASSFHAGTASSGNTIYF. For the CDR3, the DNA is TGTGCCAGCAGTTTTCACGCCGGGACAGCGAGCTCTGGAAACACCATATATTTT.

This clone was counted a single time. The chain has TRBV27 and TRBJ1-1; 9 bases fit TRBD1. Per the germline V gene, CDR1 is MNHEY and CDR2 is SMNVEV (reference sequence). This CDR3 comprises 14 residues. The junction had 7 bases not matched to a gene; V was cut back by 6 bases and J by 5 bases. The DNA for the CDR3 is TGTGCCAGCAGCTACAGGGGGCAGGGAACTGAAGCTTTCTTT. As protein: CASSYRGQGTEAFF.

This chain connects TRBV5-4 to TRBJ2-7, with 9 bases that match TRBD1. The V gene's germline CDR1 is SGHNT and CDR2 YYREEE (reference sequence). J was trimmed by 2 bases and V by 6 bases; bases with no gene match: 12. The CDR3 runs to 16 residues. CDR3 sequence: CASNPGQGSATYEQYF. The CDR3 bases are TGTGCCAGCAATCCGGGACAGGGCAGCGCCACCTACGAGCAGTACTTC. Drawing the rest from reference TRBV5-4 and TRBJ2-7, the complete variable domain is ETGVTQSPTHLIKTRGQQVTLRCSSQSGHNTVSWYQQALGQGPQFIFQYYREEENGRGNFPPRFSGLQFPNYSSELNVNALELDDSALYLCASNPGQGSATYEQYFGPGTRLTVT.

V gene TRBV19 combines with J gene TRBJ1-5, with TRBD1 as a possible D gene (5 bases). Trimming left V 6 bases short and J 1 base short, with 19 bases between. CDR3 length equals 17 residues. Looked up from germline, CDR1 is LNHDA and CDR2 is SQIVND (reference sequence). The CDR3 DNA is TGTGCCAGTAGGAAGCTATCCGGGGGGTTCAGCAATCAGCCCCAGCATTTT. It yields the protein CASRKLSGGFSNQPQHF.